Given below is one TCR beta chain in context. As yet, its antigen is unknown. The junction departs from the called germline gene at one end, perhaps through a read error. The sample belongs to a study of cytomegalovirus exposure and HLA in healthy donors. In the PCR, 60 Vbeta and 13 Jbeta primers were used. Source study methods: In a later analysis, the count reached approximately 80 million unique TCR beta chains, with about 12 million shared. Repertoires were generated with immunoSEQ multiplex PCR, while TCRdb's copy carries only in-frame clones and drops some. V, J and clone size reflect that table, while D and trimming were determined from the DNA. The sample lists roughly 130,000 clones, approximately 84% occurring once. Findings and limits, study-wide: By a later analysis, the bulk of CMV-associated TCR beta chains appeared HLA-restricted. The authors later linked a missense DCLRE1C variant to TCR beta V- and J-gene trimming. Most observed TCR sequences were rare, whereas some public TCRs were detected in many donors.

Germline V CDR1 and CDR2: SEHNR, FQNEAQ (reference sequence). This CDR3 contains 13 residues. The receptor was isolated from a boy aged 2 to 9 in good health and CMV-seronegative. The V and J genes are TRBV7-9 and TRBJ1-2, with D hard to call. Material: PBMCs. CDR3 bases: TGTGCCAGCAACTTACAAGCCGCCTATGGCTACACCTTC. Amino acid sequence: CASNLQAAYGYTF. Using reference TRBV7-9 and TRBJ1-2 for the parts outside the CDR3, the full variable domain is DTGVSQNPRHKITKRGQNVTFRCDPISEHNRLYWYRQTLGQGPEFLTYFQNEAQLEKSRLLSDRFSAERPKGSFSTLEIQRTEQGDSAMYLCASNLQAAYGYTFGSGTRLTVV.